This is a list of T cell receptor beta chains from one sample in a study of OX40 agonist ivuxolimab in advanced cancers. TCRdb's copy holds only in-frame clones and misses some; the assay was immunoSEQ multiplex PCR. The sample records some 95,000 clones, roughly nine tenths being singletons. The source was CD4+ or CD8+ T cells sorted from blood, collected in a trial of the OX40 agonist ivuxolimab. These receptors all stem from an adult with an advanced solid tumor such as melanoma, head and neck, liver or kidney cancer. The CDR3 runs from the conserved cysteine through the conserved F or W. A D gene is named only where the DNA matches it firmly. Some rows have no size entry. The others give once, few or many, or a class for an expanded clone.

v_call,j_call,clone_size,d_call,cdr3_aa,cdr3_nt
TRBV19,TRBJ2-3,-,-,CASSEAGGTQYF,TGTGCCAGTTCCGAAGCTGGGGGTACGCAGTATTTT
TRBV11-2,TRBJ2-1,once,-,CASTRGGLYPNEQFF,TGTGCCAGCACCAGAGGAGGCCTTTACCCTAATGAGCAGTTCTTC
TRBV30,TRBJ1-5,-,-,CAWSGGRNQPQHF,TGTGCCTGGAGTGGTGGGCGCAATCAGCCCCAGCATTTT
TRBV6-5,TRBJ1-3,few,-,CASKQSVSGNTIYF,TGTGCCAGCAAACAGTCCGTCTCTGGAAACACCATATATTTT
TRBV2,TRBJ2-4,-,-,CASSARSIQYF,TGTGCCAGCAGTGCGAGAAGCATTCAGTACTTC
TRBV6-6,TRBJ1-2,few,-,CASSPLGEGGYTF,TGTGCCAGCAGTCCGCTAGGGGAGGGTGGCTACACCTTC
TRBV10-3,TRBJ2-7,-,TRBD1,CAIGTGGTYEQYF,TGTGCCATTGGGACAGGGGGTACCTACGAGCAGTACTTC
TRBV9,TRBJ2-1,few,-,CASSDDYNEQFF,TGTGCCAGCAGCGATGACTACAATGAGCAGTTCTTC
TRBV28,TRBJ2-7,-,TRBD2,CASLGASGIYEQYF,TGTGCCAGCCTTGGGGCTAGCGGGATTTACGAGCAGTACTTC
TRBV14,TRBJ2-3,-,-,CASSQAMAPSVGSTDTQYF,TGTGCCAGCAGCCAAGCCATGGCACCTTCGGTAGGAAGCACAGATACGCAGTATTTT
TRBV19,TRBJ1-5,-,TRBD1,CASSPGQGTPQHF,TGTGCCAGCTCCCCGGGACAGGGGACGCCCCAGCATTTT
TRBV7-2,TRBJ1-3,-,-,CASSLEGPFGGNTIYF,TGTGCCAGCAGCTTAGAGGGCCCCTTTGGAGGAAACACCATATATTTT
TRBV6-6,TRBJ2-3,-,TRBD2,CASLAGAENTQYF,TGTGCCAGTCTAGCGGGAGCTGAAAATACGCAGTATTTT
TRBV9,TRBJ1-4,-,-,CASSETGTFNEKLFF,TGTGCCAGCAGCGAGACTGGGACCTTTAATGAAAAACTGTTTTTT
TRBV6-1,TRBJ2-1,-,-,CASRDWGTNEQFF,TGTGCCAGCCGGGACTGGGGGACCAATGAGCAGTTCTTC
TRBV5-4,TRBJ2-5,-,TRBD2,CASSATSGRPSETQYF,TGTGCCAGCAGCGCGACTAGCGGGAGGCCCTCTGAGACCCAGTACTTC
TRBV18,TRBJ2-5,once,TRBD1,CASSLGQGASETQYF,TGTGCCAGCTCCCTAGGACAGGGGGCTAGCGAGACCCAGTACTTC
TRBV6-5,TRBJ1-5,-,-,CASSYGGSNQPQHF,TGTGCCAGCAGTTACGGGGGGAGCAATCAGCCCCAGCATTTT
TRBV29-1,TRBJ2-5,-,TRBD1,CSAPSGQGARRQETQYF,TGCAGCGCCCCTAGCGGACAGGGGGCTCGTAGACAAGAGACCCAGTACTTC
TRBV19,TRBJ2-3,-,TRBD2,CASSHGGGTVTQYF,TGTGCCAGTAGTCATGGGGGGGGAACAGTCACGCAGTATTTT
TRBV9,TRBJ2-2,-,-,CASSAVLVTGELFF,TGTGCCAGCAGCGCAGTACTTGTCACCGGGGAGCTGTTTTTT
TRBV28,TRBJ1-3,once,TRBD1,CASSSGQGGNTIYF,TGTGCCAGCAGTTCGGGACAGGGGGGAAACACCATATATTTT
TRBV7-2,TRBJ1-4,-,TRBD1,CASSSGQGNEKLFF,TGTGCCAGCAGCTCGGGACAGGGCAATGAAAAACTGTTTTTT
TRBV11-2,TRBJ1-1,-,-,CASSLGPANTEAFF,TGTGCCAGCAGCTTAGGTCCGGCGAACACTGAAGCTTTCTTT
TRBV28,TRBJ2-1,-,TRBD2,CASRSTSGRSYNEQFF,TGTGCCAGCAGATCAACTAGCGGGAGGTCCTACAATGAGCAGTTCTTC
TRBV5-5,TRBJ2-7,-,-,CASSLEGGPYEQYF,TGTGCCAGCAGCTTGGAAGGGGGACCCTACGAGCAGTACTTC
TRBV6-1,TRBJ1-2,few,-,CASSEWTVTF,TGTGCCAGCAGTGAATGGACAGTCACCTTC
TRBV5-1,TRBJ1-2,-,-,CASSLAGQFENGYTF,TGCGCCAGCAGCTTGGCCGGGCAGTTCGAAAATGGCTACACCTTC
TRBV11-3,TRBJ2-3,-,TRBD2,CASSLGMGTSGTDTQYF,TGTGCCAGCAGCTTAGGTATGGGGACTAGCGGAACAGATACGCAGTATTTT